What follows are 4 T cell receptor beta chains derived from one specimen sequenced in a study of early T cells in non-severe SARS-CoV-2 infection. TCRdb called the 5' RACE reads again in MiXCR, with one record for every CDR3 protein. Of approximately 31,000 distinct CDR3 sequences listed, approximately 5.4% are singletons. The sequencing sample was made of whole blood. The receptor set was obtained from an adult who was a healthcare worker with PCR-confirmed SARS-CoV-2 infection or an uninfected control (not recorded which).

This clonotype was seen more than once but under ten times. This sequence joins TRBV27 and TRBJ2-5; a weak D match, TRBD1 (5 bases). V lost 5 bases, J lost 3 bases, and 10 bases lay in between. This CDR3 is 13 amino acids long. CDR1 is MNHEY and CDR2 is SMNVEV in the germline V gene (reference sequence). The CDR3 reads CASSPRQKETQYF. The CDR3 nucleotides are TGTGCCAGCAGTCCCCGACAGAAAGAGACCCAGTACTTC.

There are a few counts of this clonotype. The rearrangement links TRBV15 to TRBJ2-1; 10 bases are a match to TRBD2. J lost 10 bases, V lost 5 bases, and 8 bases had no gene match. This CDR3 is 14 amino acids long. The germline CDR1 and CDR2 sequences are LNHNV and YYDKDF (reference sequence). CDR3 in amino acids: CATSPSGRATEQFF. The CDR3 region has the DNA TGTGCCACCAGCCCAAGCGGGAGGGCCACGGAGCAGTTCTTC. The full variable domain, rest sourced from reference TRBV15 and TRBJ2-1, is DAMVIQNPRYQVTQFGKPVTLSCSQTLNHNVMYWYQQKSSQAPKLLFHYYDKDFNNEADTPDNFQSRRPNTSFCFLDIRSPGLGDTAMYLCATSPSGRATEQFFGPGTRLTVL.

This clonotype occurred many times. V gene TRBV2 combines with J gene TRBJ2-3; a weak D match, TRBD2 (6 bases). Trimming shortened V by 7 bases and J by 5 bases, and 13 bases separated the two germline ends. The CDR3 runs to 13 residues. The V gene's germline CDR1 is SNHLY and CDR2 FYNNEI. The CDR3 DNA is TGTGCCAGCAAGCAGGGCGGGGAAGATACGCAGTATTTT. Translated: CASKQGGEDTQYF. The whole variable domain, remainder taken from reference TRBV2 and TRBJ2-3, is EPEVTQTPSHQVTQMGQEVILRCVPISNHLYFYWYRQILGQKVEFLVSFYNNEISEKSEIFDDQFSVERPDGSNFTLKIRSTKLEDSAMYFCASKQGGEDTQYFGPGTRLTVL.

This clonotype was picked up a small number of times. This chain joins TRBV6-2 or TRBV6-3 and TRBJ2-3; 13 nucleotides line up with TRBD2. CDR1 MNHEY and CDR2 SVGEGT come from the germline V gene. V gave up 7 bases and J gave up 4 bases; unmatched junction bases: 5. This CDR3 has 15 amino acids. The CDR3 DNA sequence: TGTGCCAGCACCGAAGGACTAGCGGGAGCAGATACGCAGTATTTT. Translated, it gives CASTEGLAGADTQYF.